These 5 T cell receptor beta chains came from one sample sequenced in a study of early T cells in non-severe SARS-CoV-2 infection. TCRdb called the 5' RACE reads again in MiXCR, with one record for every CDR3 protein. The repertoire holds approximately 75,000 distinct CDR3 sequences, with around 4.2% as singletons. The sample consisted of whole blood, taken at baseline. These receptors were collected from an adult who was a healthcare worker with PCR-confirmed SARS-CoV-2 infection or an uninfected control (not recorded which). The donor label of this sample is uncertain.

This clonotype was seen repeatedly, ten times or more. The chain has TRBV28 and TRBJ2-2; tentatively, D is TRBD1 (6 bases). V was cut by 5 bases and J by 1 base, with 14 bases left in between. Germline CDR1 reads MDHEN; CDR2 reads SYDVKM. The CDR3 covers 16 residues. CDR3 sequence reads: CASSPTDSLNTGELFF. The DNA for the CDR3 is TGTGCCAGCAGTCCAACGGACAGCCTGAACACCGGGGAGCTGTTTTTT.

In this sample, this clonotype turned up many times. The J gene is TRBJ1-6, the V gene TRBV27, with a possible D match to TRBD1 (5 bases). V gave up 9 bases and J gave up 9 bases, with 24 bases separating them. CDR1 is MNHEY and CDR2 is SMNVEV in the germline V gene (reference sequence). This CDR3 is 16 amino acids long. The CDR3 is CARSRAPGVLGSPLHF. The CDR3 nucleotides are TGTGCCAGAAGTAGGGCCCCGGGGGTTCTCGGTTCACCCCTCCACTTT.

This clonotype was counted many times. The genes are TRBV7-6 and TRBJ2-3, with a weak D call TRBD2 (7 bases). Germline assignment: CDR1 SGHVS and CDR2 FNYEAQ. The CDR3 contains 17 residues. The germline V and J ends were trimmed by 2 bases and 2 bases, with 17 bases remaining between them. Here the CDR3 reads CASSLPSAGAITDTQYF. CDR3 sequence (DNA): TGTGCCAGCAGCTTACCCTCGGCGGGGGCCATCACAGATACGCAGTATTTT.

This clonotype came up many times. The CDR3 bases are TGTGCCATCAGTGCGGGACAGGGTGGGTCACCCCTCCACTTT. The encoded protein is CAISAGQGGSPLHF. The rearrangement uses TRBV10-3 and TRBJ1-6, with TRBD1 identical over 9 bases. The CDR3 runs 14 residues. Trimming took 4 bases from V and 10 from J; bases not matched to a gene: 5. CDR1 and CDR2 from the germline V gene are ENHRY and SYGVKD.

This clonotype was detected a few times. The chain has TRBV11-2 and TRBJ1-1; D remains ambiguous. Between the trimmed V and J ends, which lost 6 bases and 3 bases, there was a span of 8 bases. The CDR3 length is 12 residues. From germline, CDR1 is SGHAT and CDR2 FQNNGV. CDR3 amino acids: CASSRGHTEAFF. In nucleotides, the CDR3 is TGTGCCAGCAGTAGAGGGCACACTGAAGCTTTCTTT.